A single TCR beta chain is shown here with its context. Germline V gene data show CDR1 as MNHNY and CDR2 as SVGAGI (reference sequence). This CDR3 is built from 13 residues. The V and J ends lost 0 bases and 4 bases respectively, with 7 bases between them. This sample is drawn from a study of blood T cell repertoires in COVID-19. The assay was immunoSEQ multiplex PCR, and TCRdb's table has in-frame clones only and misses some. The table lists about 190,000 clones, more than 85% of them singletons. The V and J genes are TRBV6-6 and TRBJ2-7; D unresolved. The sequenced sample consisted of peripheral blood. The TCR comes from a woman aged 30 to 39 with active or convalescent COVID-19. The CDR3, as DNA: TGTGCCAGCAGTTACTCCCAGGCATACGAGCAGTACTTC. Amino acids: CASSYSQAYEQYF.